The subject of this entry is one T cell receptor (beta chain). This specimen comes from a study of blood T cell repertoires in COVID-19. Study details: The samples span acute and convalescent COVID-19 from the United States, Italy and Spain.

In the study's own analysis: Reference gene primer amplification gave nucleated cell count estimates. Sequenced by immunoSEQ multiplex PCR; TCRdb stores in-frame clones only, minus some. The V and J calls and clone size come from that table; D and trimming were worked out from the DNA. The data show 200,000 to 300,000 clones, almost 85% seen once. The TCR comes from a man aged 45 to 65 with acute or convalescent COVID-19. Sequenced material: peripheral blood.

The CDR3 region has the DNA TGTGCCAGCAGCGACACTCTAGCGGGAGGTGGCATTCAGTACTTC. As protein: CASSDTLAGGGIQYF. The chain couples TRBV7-3 to TRBJ2-4; 11 bases agree with TRBD2. This CDR3 comprises 15 residues. The ends lost 5 bases at V and 9 bases at J; junction bases unmatched: 9. CDR1 and CDR2 (germline): SGHTA, FQGTGA.